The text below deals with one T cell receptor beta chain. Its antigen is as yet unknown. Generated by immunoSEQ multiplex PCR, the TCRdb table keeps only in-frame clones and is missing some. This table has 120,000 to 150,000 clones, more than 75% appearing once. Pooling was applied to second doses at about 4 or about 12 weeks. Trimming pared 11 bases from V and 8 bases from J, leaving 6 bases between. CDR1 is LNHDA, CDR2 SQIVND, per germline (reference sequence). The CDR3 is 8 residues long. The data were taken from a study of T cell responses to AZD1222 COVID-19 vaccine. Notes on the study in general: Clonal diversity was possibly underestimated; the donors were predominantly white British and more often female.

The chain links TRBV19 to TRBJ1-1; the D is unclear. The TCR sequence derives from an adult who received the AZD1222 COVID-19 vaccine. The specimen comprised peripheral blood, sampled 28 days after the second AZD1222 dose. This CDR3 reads CARIEAFF. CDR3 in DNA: TGTGCCCGAATAGAAGCTTTCTTT.